The rows below give T cell receptor beta chains drawn from one sample of a study of identifying expanded T cells in peripheral blood. The assay was immunoSEQ multiplex PCR, and TCRdb's table has in-frame clones only and misses some. In the table there are fewer than 55,000 clones, approximately 80% of which are singletons. Specimen: blood. These receptors were obtained from a person between 18 and 70 years old in good health. Both conserved end residues are part of each CDR3. The order of the fields is D gene, J gene, V gene, clone size, CDR3 DNA, CDR3 protein. The D gene is left open where the match is weak. Rows give clone size only sometimes, using once, few, many, or a class for an expanded clone.

d_call: TRBD1
j_call: TRBJ1-1
v_call: TRBV2
clone_size: NA
cdr3_nt: TGTGCCAGCCGGACAGGGGGCCCCAACACTGAAGCTTTCTTT
cdr3_aa: CASRTGGPNTEAFF

d_call: NA
j_call: TRBJ2-2
v_call: TRBV9
clone_size: NA
cdr3_nt: TGTGCCAGCAGCGTAGGGCGCCTCACCGGGGAGCTGTTTTTT
cdr3_aa: CASSVGRLTGELFF

d_call: NA
j_call: TRBJ2-3
v_call: TRBV7-2
clone_size: NA
cdr3_nt: TGTGCCACCGGGCTTGGGGGGTGGGATACGCAGTATTTT
cdr3_aa: CATGLGGWDTQYF

d_call: NA
j_call: TRBJ2-3
v_call: TRBV6-4
clone_size: NA
cdr3_nt: TGTGCCAGCAGTACCACGGGAACCACAGATACGCAGTATTTT
cdr3_aa: CASSTTGTTDTQYF

d_call: NA
j_call: TRBJ1-3
v_call: TRBV15
clone_size: NA
cdr3_nt: TGTGCCACCAGCAGAACGCACAGCGGGGCCTCTGGAAACACCATATATTTT
cdr3_aa: CATSRTHSGASGNTIYF

d_call: NA
j_call: TRBJ1-1
v_call: TRBV5-4
clone_size: NA
cdr3_nt: TGTGCCAGCAGCCCCAGGGGAGACGCTGAAGCTTTCTTT
cdr3_aa: CASSPRGDAEAFF

d_call: NA
j_call: TRBJ1-1
v_call: TRBV7-8
clone_size: NA
cdr3_nt: TGTGCCAGCAGCTTAGCCGGACAGTTTTTCCTTGAAGCTTTCTTT
cdr3_aa: CASSLAGQFFLEAFF

d_call: NA
j_call: TRBJ2-7
v_call: TRBV6-5
clone_size: NA
cdr3_nt: TGTGCCAGCAGCTCTCCCGGAGGGGGCCACTACGAGCAGTACTTC
cdr3_aa: CASSSPGGGHYEQYF

d_call: NA
j_call: TRBJ1-1
v_call: TRBV6-4
clone_size: NA
cdr3_nt: TGTGCCAGCAGTCTCGCACACGGGGGCACTGAAGCTTTCTTT
cdr3_aa: CASSLAHGGTEAFF

d_call: NA
j_call: TRBJ2-3
v_call: TRBV7-9
clone_size: NA
cdr3_nt: TGTGCCAGCCTGCCATTGGTCACAGATACGCAGTATTTT
cdr3_aa: CASLPLVTDTQYF

d_call: TRBD2
j_call: TRBJ2-3
v_call: TRBV15
clone_size: NA
cdr3_nt: TGTGCCACCAGCAGACCTAGCGGGAGCACAGATACGCAGTATTTT
cdr3_aa: CATSRPSGSTDTQYF

d_call: NA
j_call: TRBJ2-7
v_call: TRBV6-4
clone_size: NA
cdr3_nt: TGTGCCAGCAGCCTGGGACCGCTGGAGCAGTACTTC
cdr3_aa: CASSLGPLEQYF

d_call: NA
j_call: TRBJ2-7
v_call: TRBV6-6
clone_size: NA
cdr3_nt: TGTGCCAGCAGTTACAAACAGTCCTACGAGCAGTACTTC
cdr3_aa: CASSYKQSYEQYF

d_call: TRBD1
j_call: TRBJ1-1
v_call: TRBV5-1
clone_size: NA
cdr3_nt: TGCGCCAGCAGCTTGAGGGACAGCAACACTGAAGCTTTCTTT
cdr3_aa: CASSLRDSNTEAFF

d_call: TRBD1
j_call: TRBJ2-1
v_call: TRBV9
clone_size: few
cdr3_nt: TGTGCCAGCAGCGCAGGACAGGGGTCAGTCAATGAGCAGTTCTTC
cdr3_aa: CASSAGQGSVNEQFF

d_call: NA
j_call: TRBJ2-5
v_call: TRBV4-1
clone_size: NA
cdr3_nt: TGCGCCAGCAGCCAATCAGTGGGGGAAGAGACCCAGTACTTC
cdr3_aa: CASSQSVGEETQYF

d_call: NA
j_call: TRBJ2-1
v_call: TRBV2
clone_size: NA
cdr3_nt: TGTGCCAGCAGTGAAGGTGGTTGGGCTAAGTTCGCCAAATTGACCTTCAATGAGCAGTTCTTC
cdr3_aa: CASSEGGWAKFAKLTFNEQFF

d_call: NA
j_call: TRBJ2-5
v_call: TRBV7-9
clone_size: NA
cdr3_nt: TGTGCCAGCAGATTAGACCGGGTCCAAGAGACCCAGTACTTC
cdr3_aa: CASRLDRVQETQYF

d_call: NA
j_call: TRBJ2-7
v_call: TRBV7-2
clone_size: once
cdr3_nt: TGTGCCAGCAGCACTTGGCGGGGCGAGCAGTACTTC
cdr3_aa: CASSTWRGEQYF

d_call: NA
j_call: TRBJ2-1
v_call: TRBV10-3
clone_size: NA
cdr3_nt: TGTGCCATCAGTCCCGGGACTTTACCGAGCTCCTACAATGAGCAGTTCTTC
cdr3_aa: CAISPGTLPSSYNEQFF

d_call: TRBD2
j_call: TRBJ2-3
v_call: TRBV30
clone_size: NA
cdr3_nt: TGTGCCTGGAGTGTAAGCGGACTAGCGGGAAGTGGGGATACGCAGTATTTT
cdr3_aa: CAWSVSGLAGSGDTQYF

d_call: NA
j_call: TRBJ2-7
v_call: TRBV6-5
clone_size: NA
cdr3_nt: TGTGCCAGCAGTTATTTGAGCGCGACTAGAAAGCTCGAGCAGTACTTC
cdr3_aa: CASSYLSATRKLEQYF

d_call: NA
j_call: TRBJ2-7
v_call: TRBV12-5
clone_size: NA
cdr3_nt: TGTGCTAGTGGTTCCTGGGGGAAGGGCGACGAGCAGTACTTC
cdr3_aa: CASGSWGKGDEQYF

d_call: NA
j_call: TRBJ1-1
v_call: TRBV10-1
clone_size: few
cdr3_nt: TGCGCCAGCAGCCCACTCGGGCGCTCTGAAGCTTTCTTT
cdr3_aa: CASSPLGRSEAFF

d_call: NA
j_call: TRBJ1-1
v_call: TRBV5-1
clone_size: NA
cdr3_nt: TGCGCCAGCAGCTTGGCCAGGCACACTGAAGCTTTCTTT
cdr3_aa: CASSLARHTEAFF

d_call: NA
j_call: TRBJ2-7
v_call: TRBV6-1
clone_size: NA
cdr3_nt: TGTGCCAGCAGTGCCCGAAGACCCGAAACCTACGAGCAGTACTTC
cdr3_aa: CASSARRPETYEQYF

d_call: NA
j_call: TRBJ1-4
v_call: TRBV19
clone_size: NA
cdr3_nt: TGTGCCAGTAGTATCTTATCACAGTTTAATGAAAAACTGTTTTTT
cdr3_aa: CASSILSQFNEKLFF

d_call: NA
j_call: TRBJ2-7
v_call: TRBV30
clone_size: NA
cdr3_nt: TGTGCCTGGAGAGGGGGACTGTTCTACGAGCAGTACTTC
cdr3_aa: CAWRGGLFYEQYF

d_call: TRBD2
j_call: TRBJ2-1
v_call: TRBV5-5
clone_size: NA
cdr3_nt: TGTGCCAGCAGCTTAATGGGAGGGGTAAGTCGCAATGAGCAGTTCTTC
cdr3_aa: CASSLMGGVSRNEQFF

d_call: NA
j_call: TRBJ2-3
v_call: TRBV6-6
clone_size: NA
cdr3_nt: TGTGCCAGCCAAAGCACAGATACGCAGTATTTT
cdr3_aa: CASQSTDTQYF

d_call: NA
j_call: TRBJ2-5
v_call: TRBV2
clone_size: NA
cdr3_nt: TGTGCCAGCAGTGAAGAGTCAGGTAGTACAGAGACCCAGTACTTC
cdr3_aa: CASSEESGSTETQYF

d_call: TRBD2
j_call: TRBJ2-1
v_call: TRBV2
clone_size: NA
cdr3_nt: TGTGCCAGCAGTGAGAGCGGGGGAGTCTACAATGAGCAGTTCTTC
cdr3_aa: CASSESGGVYNEQFF

d_call: TRBD1
j_call: TRBJ1-1
v_call: TRBV27
clone_size: NA
cdr3_nt: TGTGCCAGCAGTCTACGACAGGGGACTCTCACTGAAGCTTTCTTT
cdr3_aa: CASSLRQGTLTEAFF